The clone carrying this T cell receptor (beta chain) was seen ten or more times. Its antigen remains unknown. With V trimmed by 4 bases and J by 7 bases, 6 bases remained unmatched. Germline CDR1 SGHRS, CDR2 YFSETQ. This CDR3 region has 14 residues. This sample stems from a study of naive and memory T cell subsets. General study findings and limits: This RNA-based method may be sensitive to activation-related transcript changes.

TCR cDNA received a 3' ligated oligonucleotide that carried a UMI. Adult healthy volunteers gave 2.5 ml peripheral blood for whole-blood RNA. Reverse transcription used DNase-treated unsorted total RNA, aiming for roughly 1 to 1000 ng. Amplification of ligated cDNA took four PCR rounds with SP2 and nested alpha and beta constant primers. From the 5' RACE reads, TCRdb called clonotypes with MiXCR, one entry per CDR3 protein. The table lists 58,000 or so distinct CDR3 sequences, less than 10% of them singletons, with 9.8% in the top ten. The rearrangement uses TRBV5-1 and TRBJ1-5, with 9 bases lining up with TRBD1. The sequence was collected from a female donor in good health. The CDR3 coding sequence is TGCGCCAGCAGCAGGGGACAGGGCGAACAGCCCCAGCATTTT. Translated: CASSRGQGEQPQHF.